This record covers a single T cell receptor (beta chain). Its antigen is not yet known. No qualities accompany the bases; no much larger clone lies one base away. The immunoSEQ Assay, a bias-controlled multiplex PCR, was used to amplify TCRbeta CDR3 regions from genomic DNA. The authors' pipeline ran thus. The number of nucleated cells in each sample was estimated from the amplification of reference gene primers within the assay. To quantify the absolute abundance of each unique TCRbeta CDR3 rearrangement, sequence reads were collapsed and filtered. For each sample, productive Simpson clonality was calculated as the square root of Simpson's diversity index over productive rearrangements. TCRdb mirrors the immuneACCESS table, restricted to in-frame sequences. Some clones are absent from its copies; in checked studies, under half trace to an unresolved V gene, and the reason for the others is unknown. V and J calls and clone size follow that table, whereas D and trimming were derived from the DNA. The sample table holds approximately 150,000 clones, of which roughly 84% were seen once. The ten largest clones represent 2.2% of the sample.

The data are from a study of blood T cell repertoires in COVID-19 (dated by TCRdb to the early 2020s). For context, the study as a whole: Samples covering the acute and convalescent phases of COVID-19 were provided by collaborators in the United States, Italy and Spain. The material from the prospective study consisted of cDNA or gDNA derived from T cells, B-cell-depleted T cells, or PBMCs. Subjects who had been exposed to COVID-19, were actively infected with it, or had recovered from it provided the deeply sampled blood TCRbeta repertoires that made up the dataset. The repertoires were released in a freely available public database meant as a resource for research on the immune response to SARS-CoV-2. The samples were drawn from the first 160 participants of the ongoing ImmuneRACE study and from 1,254 subjects provided by 6 global collaborators. A de-identified subject ID, COVID-19 status, age in years and sex were almost always included in the sample metadata. HLA class I and class II types, where available, came from metadata supplied by the sample provider rather than from assay-based typing. General study outcomes and caveats: Clinical and demographic metadata were provided uncurated, with the amount varying by source and participant.

Inclusive of the bounding cysteine and phenylalanine, the CDR3 is 19 residues long. Here the CDR3 DNA is all that survives: 57 bases in frame from base 1. The germline V gene sets CDR1 to SGHTA and CDR2 to FQGNSA. Trimming takes 2 bases off V and 1 base off J; junction bases not matched to a gene: 10. Collaborating institutions collected whole blood in K2EDTA tubes following their own protocols. For TCRbeta analysis, collaborator samples were shipped as frozen whole blood, as isolated PBMCs, or as DNA extracted from either sample type. The V and J genes are TRBV7-2 and TRBJ2-1, and 11 bases in between align with TRBD2. The receptor comes from a man aged 65 to 85 with acute or convalescent COVID-19. Material for sequencing was peripheral blood. CDR3 loop: CASSLRLTSGSLSYNEQFF. The bases read TGTGCCAGCAGCTTAAGGTTAACTAGCGGGAGCCTTTCCTACAATGAGCAGTTCTTC.